This T cell receptor (beta chain) was captured by sequencing in a study of OX40 agonist ivuxolimab in advanced cancers. Broadly, across the study: Ivuxolimab was a fully human IgG2 agonistic monoclonal antibody targeting the costimulatory receptor OX40 (CD134). Intravenous ivuxolimab was administered to patients every 2 weeks at six dose levels: 0.01, 0.1, 0.3, 1.5, 3 and 10 mg/kg. Of the 50 or so patients in dose escalation, about 20 had hepatocellular carcinoma, about 15 had melanoma, 9 had renal cell carcinoma and 9 had head and neck cancer. A male proportion of 75% to 85% and a mean age of about 60 years, ranging from 23 to 79, were recorded for the dose-escalation cohort. Prior anti-PD-1, anti-PD-L1 or anti-CTLA-4 therapy was permitted, and 35% to 40% of dose-escalation patients had received checkpoint inhibitors. Partial responses occurred in three dose-escalation patients: two with cutaneous melanoma and one with hepatocellular carcinoma. Peripheral TCRbeta sequencing aimed to test whether ivuxolimab altered TCR sequence diversity and caused clonal T-cell expansion. The paper reports the monotherapy dose-escalation portion (N ≈ 50 patients) of the phase I ivuxolimab trial.

On the study overall, not on this receptor specifically: Partial responders in the 0.1-3.0 mg/kg groups had among the lowest normalized peripheral clonal expansion, especially among CD8+ T cells. Low levels of normalized T-cell clonal expansion were also seen in some patients who did not respond. At doses of 0.1 to 3.0 mg/kg, clonal expansion of both CD4+ and CD8+ T cells in blood was seen between baseline and week 6. Antigen specificity was not determined for the clonally expanded peripheral T cells. After ivuxolimab, CD8+ T cells had more expanded clones than CD4+ T cells on average.

As regards this clone: Its antigen target is currently unknown. Base qualities are missing; no much larger clone stands one base away.

To sequence the TCRbeta CDR3 region, genomic DNA was isolated from the sorted cells. TCRbeta CDR3 regions were sequenced using the immunoSEQ Assay. TCRdb's version of the immuneACCESS table is confined to in-frame rearrangements and falls short of the full clone set. An unresolved V gene accounts for under half of the shortfall where checked; the remainder is of unknown origin. The sample table records around 62,000 clones; 65% to 90% of these occur just once. 2% to 3% of the sample comes from the top ten. Patients with a history of autoimmune disease or receiving systemic immunosuppression were excluded from the trial. Peripheral blood for TCR sequencing was collected from all dose cohorts at baseline, on cycle 4 day 1, and on cycle 7 day 1. Samples were obtained from an open-label, multicenter, first-in-human phase I dose-escalation trial of ivuxolimab. Adults with locally advanced or metastatic head and neck squamous cell, hepatocellular, melanoma or renal cell carcinoma were enrolled in the trial. Before TCR sequencing, CD4+ T cells and CD8+ T cells from peripheral blood were sorted into separate populations.

The germline V gene provides CDR1 SNHLY and CDR2 FYNNEI. The CDR3, from cysteine to phenylalanine, totals 13 residues. The entry retains the CDR3 DNA only, 39 bases that are in frame from base 1. Between the V and J ends, shortened by 3 bases and 3 bases respectively, the junction contains 8 bases. This clonotype originated in an adult with an advanced solid tumor such as melanoma, head and neck, liver or kidney cancer. The chain is encoded by TRBV2 joined to TRBJ1-1; the D gene is unclear. Specimen: CD4+ or CD8+ T cells sorted from blood, collected in a trial of the OX40 agonist ivuxolimab. The CDR3 is CASSDWEYTEAFF. The nucleotides are TGTGCCAGCAGTGATTGGGAGTACACTGAAGCTTTCTTT.